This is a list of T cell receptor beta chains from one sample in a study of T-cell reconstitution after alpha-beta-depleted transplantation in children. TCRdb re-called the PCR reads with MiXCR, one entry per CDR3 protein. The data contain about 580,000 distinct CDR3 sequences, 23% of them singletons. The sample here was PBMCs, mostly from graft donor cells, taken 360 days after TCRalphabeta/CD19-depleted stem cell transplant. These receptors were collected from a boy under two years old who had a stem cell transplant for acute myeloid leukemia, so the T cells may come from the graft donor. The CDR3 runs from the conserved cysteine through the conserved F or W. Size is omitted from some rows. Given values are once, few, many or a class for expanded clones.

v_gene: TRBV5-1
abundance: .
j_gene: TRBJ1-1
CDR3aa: CASTIVSGTEAFF

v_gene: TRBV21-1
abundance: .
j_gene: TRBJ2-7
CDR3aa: CASSKSDYDSCGNEQYF

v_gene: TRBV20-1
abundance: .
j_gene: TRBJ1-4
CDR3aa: CSAREQGRNEKLFF

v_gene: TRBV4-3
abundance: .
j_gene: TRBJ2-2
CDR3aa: CATGRDTNTGELFF

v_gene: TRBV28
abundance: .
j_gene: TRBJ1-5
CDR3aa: CASSLSLGGDQPQHF

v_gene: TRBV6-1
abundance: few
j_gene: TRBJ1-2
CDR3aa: CASRKTGPSGYTF

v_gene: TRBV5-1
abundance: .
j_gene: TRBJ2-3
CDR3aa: CASSHPGQGDSDTQYF

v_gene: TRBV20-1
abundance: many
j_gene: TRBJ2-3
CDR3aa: CSARKMGEDTQYF

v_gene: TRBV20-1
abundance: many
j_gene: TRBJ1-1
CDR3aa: CSARYGEGEAFF

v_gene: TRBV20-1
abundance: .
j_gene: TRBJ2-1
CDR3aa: CSAGGRADYSSYNEQFF

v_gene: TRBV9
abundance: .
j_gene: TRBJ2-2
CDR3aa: CASSVAGGTTGELFF

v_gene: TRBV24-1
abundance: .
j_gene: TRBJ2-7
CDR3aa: CATSDGYEQYF

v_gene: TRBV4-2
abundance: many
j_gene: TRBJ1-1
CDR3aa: CASSQAWLPGRAFF

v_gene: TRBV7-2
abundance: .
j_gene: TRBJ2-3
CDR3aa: CASSLRRETQGSTQYF

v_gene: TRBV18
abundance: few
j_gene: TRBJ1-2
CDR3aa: CASSLEDSSLDYGYTF

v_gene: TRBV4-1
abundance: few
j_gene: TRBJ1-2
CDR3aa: CASSQGLTTGYTF

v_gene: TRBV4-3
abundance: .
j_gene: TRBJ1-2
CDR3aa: CASSQVWAGMNYGYTF

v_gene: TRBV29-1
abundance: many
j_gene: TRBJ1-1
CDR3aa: CSVRQSNTEAFF

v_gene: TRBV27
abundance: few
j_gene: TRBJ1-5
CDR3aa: CASSLRGPNQPQHF

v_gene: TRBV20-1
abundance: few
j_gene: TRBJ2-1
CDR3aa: CSTFGAGAYNEQFF

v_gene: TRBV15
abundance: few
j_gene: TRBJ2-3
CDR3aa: CATSSKRGGWTDTQYF

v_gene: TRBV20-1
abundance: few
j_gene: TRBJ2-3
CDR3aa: CSAPRRDRATDTQYF

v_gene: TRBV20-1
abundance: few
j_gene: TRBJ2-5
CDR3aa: CSALRTSGGPSETQYF

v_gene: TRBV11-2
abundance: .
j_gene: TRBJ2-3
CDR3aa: CASSLIGASGGATDTQYF

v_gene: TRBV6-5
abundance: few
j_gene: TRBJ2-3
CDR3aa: CASSSLAGGSTDTQYF

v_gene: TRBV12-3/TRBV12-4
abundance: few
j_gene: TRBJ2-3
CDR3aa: CASSLGPLPSTDTQYF

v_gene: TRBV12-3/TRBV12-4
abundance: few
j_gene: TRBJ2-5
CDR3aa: CASSLLGLAGAYQETQYF

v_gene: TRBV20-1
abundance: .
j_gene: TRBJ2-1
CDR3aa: CSANLRGSGGAYGFF

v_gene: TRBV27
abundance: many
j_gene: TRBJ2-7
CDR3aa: CASSFIAGDEQYF

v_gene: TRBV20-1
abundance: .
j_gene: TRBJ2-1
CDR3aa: CSAREAPHEQFF

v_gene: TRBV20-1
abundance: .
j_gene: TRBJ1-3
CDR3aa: CSARDSGTGAFSGNTIYF

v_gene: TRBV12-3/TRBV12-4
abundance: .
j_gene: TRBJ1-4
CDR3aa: CASNSGTVHEKLFF